A single sample is the source of the 15 T cell receptor beta chains below, sequenced in a study of control samples from healthy donors and cancer patients. Sequencing was performed with immunoSEQ multiplex PCR; in TCRdb, only in-frame clones are kept and a portion is missing. Of approximately 140,000 clones listed, 80% to 90% are singletons. The sample comprised blood. These receptors all stem from a woman younger than 45 in good health.

The J gene is TRBJ2-1, the V gene TRBV28, with TRBD2 matching 10 bases. The V gene end was trimmed by 5 bases and the J gene end by 5 bases; junction bases not matched to a gene: 6. The CDR3 is made up of 15 amino acids. Germline V lookup: CDR1 MDHEN, CDR2 SYDVKM. The CDR3 reads CASSMPGLANNEQFF. DNA of the CDR3: TGTGCCAGCAGTATGCCGGGACTAGCGAACAATGAGCAGTTCTTC.

The genes are TRBV6-5 and TRBJ2-1; no reliable D call. Germline V lookup: CDR1 MNHEY, CDR2 SVGAGI. The CDR3 has 13 amino acids. Trimming pared 10 bases from V and 2 bases from J, leaving 12 bases between. Here the CDR3 DNA reads TGTGCCACCACTAACGGCCCCTACAATGAGCAGTTCTTC. It is translated as CATTNGPYNEQFF.

The chain recombines TRBV19 with TRBJ2-1; maybe TRBD2 (5 bases). Trimming removed 5 bases from V and 2 bases from J, with 16 bases in between. Germline values: CDR1 LNHDA, CDR2 SQIVND (reference sequence). CDR3 size: 16 residues. Here the CDR3 DNA reads TGTGCCAGTAGTTCTGAAGCGGTGCCGCCCTACAATGAGCAGTTCTTC. It translates to CASSSEAVPPYNEQFF.

This clone was seen only once. The chain recombines TRBV3-1 (or the pseudogene TRBV3-2) with TRBJ1-2; TRBD1 agrees at 12 bases. Trimming removed 4 bases from V and 8 bases from J; junction bases left unmatched: 5. The germline V gene has CDR1 LGHDT and CDR2 YNNKEL (reference sequence). There are 14 residues in the CDR3. DNA of the CDR3: TGTGCCAGCAGCCCAAGGGACAGGGGGCGCGGCTACACCTTC. Amino acids: CASSPRDRGRGYTF.

The rearrangement joins TRBV18 to TRBJ2-2; 7 bases align to TRBD1. Germline CDR1 KGHSH, CDR2 LQKENI. V shed 6 bases and J 7 bases; nucleotides not matched to a gene: 8. The CDR3 runs to 14 residues. The CDR3 DNA is TGTGCCAGCTCCCGAAAGGGGGCCTACGGGGAGCTGTTTTTT. Amino acids: CASSRKGAYGELFF.

This clone came up once. The genes are TRBV11-2 and TRBJ1-5; D is uncertain. Trimming pared 8 bases from V and 5 bases from J, leaving 1 base between. The CDR3 runs 9 residues. Germline V gene lookup returns CDR1 SGHAT and CDR2 FQNNGV. The CDR3 DNA sequence: TGTGCCAGCTATCAGCCCCAGCATTTT. Translating gives CASYQPQHF.

The rearrangement joins TRBV5-4 to TRBJ2-1, with TRBD2 identical over 10 bases. V lost 4 bases to trimming and J lost 9 bases; unmatched junction nucleotides: 10. CDR1 is SGHNT, CDR2 YYREEE, per germline (reference sequence). The length of the CDR3 is 15 residues. This CDR3 reads CASSEKSSGSGEQFF. In DNA form, the CDR3 reads TGTGCCAGCAGCGAGAAGTCTAGCGGGAGCGGTGAGCAGTTCTTC. The full variable domain, in which reference TRBV5-4 and TRBJ2-1 provide the parts outside the CDR3, is ETGVTQSPTHLIKTRGQQVTLRCSSQSGHNTVSWYQQALGQGPQFIFQYYREEENGRGNFPPRFSGLQFPNYSSELNVNALELDDSALYLCASSEKSSGSGEQFFGPGTRLTVL.

This chain links TRBV5-4 with TRBJ2-7, with TRBD1 matching over 7 bases. Germline values: CDR1 SGHNT, CDR2 YYREEE (reference sequence). V trimming: 3 bases; J trimming: 2 bases; junction bases outside the gene matches: 8. The CDR3 has 15 residues. This CDR3 is CASSSPGTATYEQYF. The CDR3 DNA is TGTGCCAGCAGCTCTCCCGGGACAGCTACCTACGAGCAGTACTTC.

The rearrangement links TRBV19 to TRBJ2-1; TRBD2 matches at 8 bases. The trim removed 6 bases at V and 5 bases at J, leaving 21 bases unmatched. CDR3 length equals 19 residues. The germline V gene encodes CDR1 LNHDA and CDR2 SQIVND (reference sequence). In nucleotides, the CDR3 is TGTGCCAGTAGCAAGCCTCAAATCAGCAGCGGGGGCGGAAACAATGAGCAGTTCTTC. Its protein is CASSKPQISSGGGNNEQFF.

The genes are TRBV9 and TRBJ1-2; maybe TRBD1 (5 bases). Trimming left V 1 base short and J 8 bases short, with 21 bases between. This CDR3 is built from 16 residues. In germline, CDR1 is SGDLS, CDR2 YYNGEE. The CDR3 DNA sequence: TGTGCCAGCAGCGTAAACCTGGGAGACGGGGGTCGAGGCTACACCTTC. This encodes CASSVNLGDGGRGYTF.

The chain is built from TRBV25-1 and TRBJ1-2; 9 nucleotides align to TRBD1. Per germline, CDR1 MGHDK and CDR2 SYGVNS. This CDR3 contains 14 residues. V lost 2 bases to trimming and J lost 4 bases; unmatched junction nucleotides: 2. The CDR3 region is CASSEQTGGYGYTF. The CDR3 nucleotides are TGTGCCAGCAGTGAACAGACAGGGGGCTATGGCTACACCTTC.

The chain employs TRBV2 and TRBJ1-2; D is perhaps TRBD1 (5 bases). The germline V gene has CDR1 SNHLY and CDR2 FYNNEI. Trimming removed 4 bases from V and 4 bases from J, with 10 bases in between. The CDR3 extends over 13 amino acids. The DNA for the CDR3 is TGTGCCAGCAGTGTGAACAGGAGCTATGGCTACACCTTC. Residues: CASSVNRSYGYTF.

This chain joins TRBV3-1 (or the pseudogene TRBV3-2) and TRBJ2-1; 9 bases are a match to TRBD1. CDR3 length: 15 residues. Per germline, CDR1 LGHDT and CDR2 YNNKEL (reference sequence). V was clipped by 9 bases and J by 8 bases; unmatched bases: 14. This CDR3 is CASPPGQGTSDEQFF. CDR3 sequence (DNA): TGTGCCAGTCCCCCGGGACAGGGCACCTCGGATGAGCAGTTCTTC.

The chain links TRBV20-1 to TRBJ2-7; D is ambiguous. Germline V gene lookup returns CDR1 DFQATT and CDR2 SNEGSKA (reference sequence). V lost 3 bases and J lost 2, with 11 bases in between. The CDR3 is made up of 13 amino acids. The CDR3: CSASFGNPYEQYF. The CDR3 DNA sequence: TGCAGTGCTAGTTTTGGGAACCCCTACGAGCAGTACTTC.

This rearrangement joins TRBV30 to TRBJ2-1; D remains unclear. Germline lookup yields CDR1 GTSNPN and CDR2 SVGIG (reference sequence). V lost 5 bases and J 7 bases, leaving 9 bases between the germline ends. This CDR3 is 11 amino acids long. The CDR3 region has the DNA TGTGCCTGGGGGCAGGATAATGAGCAGTTCTTC. As protein: CAWGQDNEQFF.